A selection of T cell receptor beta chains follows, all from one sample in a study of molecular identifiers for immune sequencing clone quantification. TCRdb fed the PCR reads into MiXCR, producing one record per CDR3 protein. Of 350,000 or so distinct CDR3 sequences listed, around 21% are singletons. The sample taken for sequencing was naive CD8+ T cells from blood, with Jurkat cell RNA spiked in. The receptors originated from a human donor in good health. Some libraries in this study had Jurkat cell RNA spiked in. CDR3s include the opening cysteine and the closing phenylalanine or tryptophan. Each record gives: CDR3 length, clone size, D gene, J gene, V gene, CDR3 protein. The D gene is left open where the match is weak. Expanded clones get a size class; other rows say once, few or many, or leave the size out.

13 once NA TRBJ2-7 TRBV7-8 CASSLRRAYKQYF
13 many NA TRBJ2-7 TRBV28 CASADGPTYEQYF
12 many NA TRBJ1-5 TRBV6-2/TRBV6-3 CASSYPLQPQHF
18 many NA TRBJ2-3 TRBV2 CASSEAGGRGINTDTQYF
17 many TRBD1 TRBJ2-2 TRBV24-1 CATSETPGQVNTGELFF
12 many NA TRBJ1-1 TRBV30 CAWSPMNTEAFF
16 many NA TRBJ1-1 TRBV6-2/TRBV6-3 CASSSTGRPAYTEAFF
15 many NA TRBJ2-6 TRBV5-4 CASSLALSGANVLTF
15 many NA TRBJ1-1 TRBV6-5 CASSYSLQGNTEAFF
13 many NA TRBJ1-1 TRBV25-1 CASSEGVLPEAFF
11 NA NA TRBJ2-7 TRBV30 CAWSLGEEQYF
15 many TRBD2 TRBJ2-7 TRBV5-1 CAILQRGGPDHEQYF
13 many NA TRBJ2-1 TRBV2 CASRAASYNEQFF
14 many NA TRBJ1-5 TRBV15 CATSRGGFNQPQHF
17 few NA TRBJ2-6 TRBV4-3 CASSQEEGSSGANVLTF
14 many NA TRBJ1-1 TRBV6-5 CASSYMSTNTEAFF
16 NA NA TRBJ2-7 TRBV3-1 CASSQDQGIKVYEQCF
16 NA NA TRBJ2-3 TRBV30 CACDLGVRGSTDTQYF